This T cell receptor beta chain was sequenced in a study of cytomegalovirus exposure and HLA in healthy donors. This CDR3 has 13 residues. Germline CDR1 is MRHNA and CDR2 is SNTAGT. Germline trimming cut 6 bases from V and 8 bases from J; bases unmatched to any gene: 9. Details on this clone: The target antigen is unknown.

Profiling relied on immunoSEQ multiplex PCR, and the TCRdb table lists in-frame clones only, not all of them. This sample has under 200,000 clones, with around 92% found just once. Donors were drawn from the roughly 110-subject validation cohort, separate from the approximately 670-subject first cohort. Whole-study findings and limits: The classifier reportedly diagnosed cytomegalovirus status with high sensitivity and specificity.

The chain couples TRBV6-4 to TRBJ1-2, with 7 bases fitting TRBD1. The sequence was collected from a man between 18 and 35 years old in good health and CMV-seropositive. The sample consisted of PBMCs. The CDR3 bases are TGTGCCAGCAGACCCGACAGGGTAGGCGGCTACACCTTC. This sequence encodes CASRPDRVGGYTF.